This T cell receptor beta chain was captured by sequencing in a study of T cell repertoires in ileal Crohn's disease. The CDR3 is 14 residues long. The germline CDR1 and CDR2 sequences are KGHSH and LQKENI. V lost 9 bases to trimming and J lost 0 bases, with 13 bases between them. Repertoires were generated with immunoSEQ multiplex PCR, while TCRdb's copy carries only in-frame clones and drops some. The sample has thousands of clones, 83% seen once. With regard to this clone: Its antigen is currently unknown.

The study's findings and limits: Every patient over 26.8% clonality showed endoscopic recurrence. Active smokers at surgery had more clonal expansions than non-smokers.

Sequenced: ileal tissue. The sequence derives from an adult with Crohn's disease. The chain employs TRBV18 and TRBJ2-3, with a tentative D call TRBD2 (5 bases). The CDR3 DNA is TGTGCCAGTCTGGGGAGTCCGAGCACAGATACGCAGTATTTT. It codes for CASLGSPSTDTQYF.